This T cell receptor (beta chain) originates from a study of T cells in Graves' hyperthyroidism and ophthalmopathy. Study summary: Peripheral blood was drawn at first diagnosis, prior to all treatment. General study findings and limits: Patients with ophthalmopathy were separated from those with stable hyperthyroidism by a 13 V-J model.

CDR3 size: 14 residues. CDR1 DFQATT and CDR2 SNEGSKA come from the germline V gene (reference sequence). Trimming cost V 3 bases and J 4 bases, with 15 bases left between them. This clonotype was seen ten or more times. Antigen: not known. Researchers took RNA transcripts and amplified the TCR beta CDR3 regions from them. HTBI primers drove first-round RT-PCR of the TCR CDR3. TCRdb reprocessed the multiplex PCR reads via MiXCR and lists one record per CDR3 protein. This table has approximately 400,000 distinct CDR3 sequences, more than 14% appearing once. Source material: blood. V and J are TRBV20-1 and TRBJ1-2; D remains unclear. The receptor was isolated from a woman aged 25 to 39 with Graves' ophthalmopathy. CDR3 nucleotides: TGCAGTGCTAGCCTGGGTAGTTCCTCCTATGGCTACACCTTC. Translated: CSASLGSSSYGYTF.